This T cell receptor beta chain was profiled in a study of beta chain features in type 1 diabetes. For the study at large: Cell yields, gender and age were similar in healthy donors and patients.

This clone was seen only a few times. Antigen: not known. Reverse transcription of all isolated RNA meant that expressed TCRB transcripts were sequenced. Profiled with immunoSEQ multiplex PCR; TCRdb holds only in-frame clones, not every one. The data contain approximately 260,000 clones, around 20% of them singletons. Study results and limitations: Within each of all four CD4+ subsets, Type 1 diabetes patients had TCRB CDR3s that were moderately but significantly shorter. Diminished insertions and augmented deletions at VDJ junctions characterized type 1 diabetes patients.

The CDR3 is made up of 11 amino acids. Germline loops: CDR1 MNHNS, CDR2 SASEGT. Trimming cost V 7 bases and J 14 bases; bases outside gene matches: 7. The sequencing input was naive CD4+ T cells from blood. The chain has TRBV6-1 and TRBJ1-4; 7 bases agree with TRBD1. This receptor was identified in a woman aged 40 to 50 with type 1 diabetes. In DNA, the CDR3 is TGTGCCAGCATGCACCGGGACAGTCTGTTTTTT. This encodes CASMHRDSLFF.